These 24 T cell receptor beta chains share one sample of origin, sequenced in a study of Graves' ophthalmopathy and Graves' hyperthyroidism. CDR3 regions of TCR beta were amplified from RNA transcripts. In the first round, RT-PCR was carried out with HTBI primers, and a multiplex PCR formed the second round. Using its own MiXCR run on the multiplex PCR reads, TCRdb lists one record per CDR3 protein. In the table there are around 590,000 distinct CDR3 sequences, roughly 39% of which are singletons. The specimen sequenced was peripheral blood or thyroid tissue (not recorded which). Receptors were obtained from an adult man with Graves' hyperthyroidism.

This clonotype has only a few counts. The chain is built from TRBV5-4 and TRBJ1-1; 7 nucleotides match TRBD1. V was clipped by 4 bases and J by 1 base; unmatched bases: 10. The CDR3 has 16 amino acids. The germline CDR1 and CDR2 sequences are SGHNT and YYREEE (reference sequence). The DNA of the CDR3 is TGTGCCAGCAGCCGACCCATACAGGGGCGGAACACTGAAGCTTTCTTT. Translating gives CASSRPIQGRNTEAFF.

V and J are TRBV2 and TRBJ1-2, with D perhaps TRBD1 (6 bases). From germline, CDR1 is SNHLY and CDR2 FYNNEI. V shed 0 bases and J shed 4 bases, with 18 bases lying between them. CDR3 length equals 17 residues. The CDR3 loop reads CASSEATGQGISYGYTF. CDR3 DNA: TGTGCCAGCAGTGAAGCGACGGGTCAGGGGATATCCTATGGCTACACCTTC.

This clonotype has ten or more counts. J is TRBJ2-5 and V is TRBV3-1, with a tentative D call TRBD2 (6 bases). The CDR3 extends over 15 amino acids. In germline, CDR1 is LGHDT, CDR2 YNNKEL (reference sequence). V was trimmed by 1 base and J by 8 bases, leaving 17 bases between them. The CDR3 DNA sequence: TGTGCCAGCAGCCAAGGGAGGAGGGGACCCGGCACCCAGTACTTC. Translating gives CASSQGRRGPGTQYF.

The sample holds many counts of this clonotype. This rearrangement joins TRBV7-4 to TRBJ1-5; perhaps TRBD1 as D (5 bases). Germline CDR1 and CDR2: SGHVT and SQSDAQ. The CDR3 spans 17 residues. V lost 4 bases, J lost 2 bases, and 18 bases lay in between. The CDR3 protein is CASSSNCRQYGNQPQHF. CDR3 bases: TGTGCCAGCAGCTCCAACTGCCGACAGTATGGCAATCAGCCCCAGCATTTT. Filled out from reference TRBV7-4 and TRBJ1-5, the complete variable domain reads GAGVSQSPRYKVAKRGRDVALRCDSISGHVTLYWYRQTLGQGSEVLTYSQSDAQRDKSGRPSGRFSAERPERSVSTLKIQRTEQGDSAVYLCASSSNCRQYGNQPQHFGDGTRLSIL.

In this sample, this clonotype turned up a few times. V and J are TRBV9 and TRBJ1-2; D call uncertain. The ends were cut back, 2 bases at V and 4 bases at J, with 12 bases in the middle. The CDR3 covers 14 residues. In germline, CDR1 is SGDLS, CDR2 YYNGEE. The CDR3 nucleotides read TGTGCCAGCAGCGTGCTACCGGATGCCTATGGCTACACCTTC. It codes for CASSVLPDAYGYTF.

In this sample, this clonotype turned up many times. The gene calls are TRBV19 and TRBJ2-5, with D unclear. This CDR3 region has 15 residues. The V end lost 3 bases, the J end lost 2 bases, and 13 bases lay between the germline ends. Germline CDR1 LNHDA, CDR2 SQIVND (reference sequence). The CDR3 bases are TGTGCCAGTAGTATTAGGGCCCAACCTCAAGAGACCCAGTACTTC. Protein product: CASSIRAQPQETQYF.

The rearrangement links TRBV10-3 to TRBJ2-5; 13 nucleotides agree with TRBD2. This CDR3 comprises 16 residues. Germline loops: CDR1 ENHRY, CDR2 SYGVKD. J lost 0 bases, V lost 2 bases, and 0 bases had no gene match. CDR3 in amino acids: CAISEGTSGNQETQYF. The CDR3 nucleotides read TGTGCCATCAGTGAGGGGACTAGCGGGAACCAAGAGACCCAGTACTTC.

This clonotype was observed a handful of times. The V call is TRBV6-2 or TRBV6-3, the J call TRBJ1-1; D is unclear. Between the trimmed V and J ends, which lost 0 bases and 4 bases, there was a span of 15 bases. Germline V gene lookup returns CDR1 MNHEY and CDR2 SVGEGT. This CDR3 has 16 amino acids. CDR3 amino acids: CASSYSSLGQLTEAFF. In DNA, the CDR3 is TGTGCCAGCAGTTACTCGAGCCTAGGGCAACTCACTGAAGCTTTCTTT.

This clonotype occurred many times. The chain couples TRBV2 to TRBJ2-5; 7 positions match TRBD2. V lost 3 bases to trimming and J lost 7 bases; unmatched junction nucleotides: 2. The germline V gene has CDR1 SNHLY and CDR2 FYNNEI. The CDR3 contains 12 residues. The DNA for the CDR3 is TGTGCCAGCAGTGACGGGGGGAGGACCCAGTACTTC. Amino acid sequence: CASSDGGRTQYF. The variable domain in full, with the rest retrieved from reference TRBV2 and TRBJ2-5, is EPEVTQTPSHQVTQMGQEVILRCVPISNHLYFYWYRQILGQKVEFLVSFYNNEISEKSEIFDDQFSVERPDGSNFTLKIRSTKLEDSAMYFCASSDGGRTQYFGPGTRLLVL.

This clonotype was picked up many times. The chain is built from TRBV7-8 and TRBJ1-1; 7 nucleotides match TRBD1. The CDR3 length is 14 residues. V dropped 8 bases and J dropped 4; count of bases not matched to a gene: 10. From germline, CDR1 is SGHVS and CDR2 FQNEAQ. CDR3 sequence (DNA): TGTGCCAGCGCTGCAGGGGGGTCAATCACTGAAGCTTTCTTT. The encoded protein is CASAAGGSITEAFF.

This chain connects TRBV10-3 to TRBJ2-7; TRBD2 aligns across 12 bases. With the DNA end fitting TRBJ2-1 better, the J assignment may be wrong. CDR1 and CDR2 from the germline V gene are ENHRY and SYGVKD. CDR3 size: 15 residues. CDR3 loop: CAISEGTSGSYEQFF. CDR3 DNA sequence: TGTGCCATCAGTGAGGGGACTAGCGGGTCCTATGAGCAGTTCTTC.

Many counts were recorded for this clonotype. The chain combines TRBV7-8 with TRBJ2-7, with 9 nucleotides matching TRBD1. The CDR3 consists of 16 residues. CDR1 is SGHVS, CDR2 FQNEAQ, per germline. With V trimmed by 0 bases and J by 3 bases, 6 bases remained unmatched. The chain's CDR3 is CASSLAQTGGFYEQYF. DNA for the CDR3: TGTGCCAGCAGCTTAGCCCAAACAGGGGGCTTCTACGAGCAGTACTTC.

With regard to this clonotype: One end of the junction fails to match germline, which may point to a read error. V and J are TRBV7-9 and TRBJ1-2; D possibly corresponds to TRBD1 (6 bases). The CDR3 has 13 amino acids. Germline values: CDR1 SEHNR, CDR2 FQNEAQ (reference sequence). The CDR3 DNA follows: TGTGCCAGCAGCTTGGGACACCTCGTTGGCCACACCTTC. It is translated as CASSLGHLVGHTF. Combining the CDR3 with reference TRBV7-9 and TRBJ1-2 gives the whole variable domain DTGVSQNPRHKITKRGQNVTFRCDPISEHNRLYWYRQTLGQGPEFLTYFQNEAQLEKSRLLSDRFSAERPKGSFSTLEIQRTEQGDSAMYLCASSLGHLVGHTFGSGTRLTVV.

V and J are TRBV30 and TRBJ2-7; 7 bases fit TRBD1. Per the germline V gene, CDR1 is GTSNPN and CDR2 is SVGIG (reference sequence). The ends lost 4 bases at V and 5 bases at J; junction bases unmatched: 5. The CDR3 contains 12 residues. CDR3 coding DNA: TGTGCCTGGATTGACAGGGCCAACGAGCAGTACTTC. Its translation: CAWIDRANEQYF.

This clonotype was seen at least ten times. The chain has TRBV7-8 and TRBJ1-4; no reliable D call. V lost 5 bases and J lost 7, with 20 bases in between. CDR1 SGHVS and CDR2 FQNEAQ come from the germline V gene. The CDR3 runs 16 residues. CDR3 loop: CASSNRGLTAGEKLFF. CDR3 in DNA: TGTGCCAGCAGCAACCGAGGACTCACAGCCGGTGAAAAACTGTTTTTT.

DNA of the CDR3: TGTGCCAGCAGCTTTGAGGGACTAGCGGGGGGAGAGACCCAGTACTTC. Protein product: CASSFEGLAGGETQYF. V and J are TRBV7-4 and TRBJ2-5; 15 bases match TRBD2. The germline CDR1 and CDR2 sequences are SGHVT and SQSDAQ. The CDR3 has 16 residues. V lost 3 bases to trimming and J lost 4 bases; unmatched junction nucleotides: 3. The entire variable domain, with the rest obtained from reference TRBV7-4 and TRBJ2-5, is as follows: GAGVSQSPRYKVAKRGRDVALRCDSISGHVTLYWYRQTLGQGSEVLTYSQSDAQRDKSGRPSGRFSAERPERSVSTLKIQRTEQGDSAVYLCASSFEGLAGGETQYFGPGTRLLVL.

This clonotype was found many times. This sequence joins TRBV20-1 and TRBJ2-7; TRBD2 aligns across 9 bases. Trimming cost V 3 bases and J 3 bases; bases outside gene matches: 6. The CDR3 sequence is 14 residues long. Germline V gene lookup returns CDR1 DFQATT and CDR2 SNEGSKA (reference sequence). CDR3 in amino acids: CSASPGLAIYEQYF. The DNA of the CDR3 is TGCAGTGCTAGTCCTGGACTAGCGATCTACGAGCAGTACTTC.

The V call is TRBV12-3 or TRBV12-4, the J call TRBJ2-1; possible D gene TRBD1, 5 bases. V was cut by 6 bases and J by 5 bases, with 11 bases left in between. This CDR3 contains 13 residues. This chain's CDR3 is CASRLDSDNEQFF. The CDR3 DNA reads TGTGCCAGCAGGCTTGACAGCGACAATGAGCAGTTCTTC.

This clonotype was recorded once. Relative to the germline gene, one junction end is altered; a read error may explain this. J is TRBJ1-6 and V is TRBV10-3; possible D gene TRBD1, 5 bases. Germline loops: CDR1 ENHRY, CDR2 SYGVKD. This CDR3 is built from 15 residues. CDR3 residues: CASSETAGKGSPLHF. DNA of the CDR3: TGTGCCAGCAGTGAGACGGCAGGGAAAGGATCACCCCTCCACTTT.

This clonotype appeared once. The J gene is TRBJ1-6, the V gene TRBV7-8; TRBD1 is a possible D gene (6 bases). The CDR3 extends over 12 amino acids. In germline, CDR1 is SGHVS, CDR2 FQNEAQ. The CDR3 nucleotides are TGTTCCGCCGGGACACGGAATTCACCCCTCCACTTT. Translation gives CSAGTRNSPLHF.

This clonotype was detected ten times or more. One end of the junction does not line up with germline, which may come from a read error. The CDR3: CASSEGGLILYEQYF. DNA of the CDR3: TGTGCCAGCAGCGAAGGAGGGCTCATCCTCTACGAGCAGTACTTC. V and J are TRBV2 and TRBJ2-7; D is perhaps TRBD2 (6 bases). Germline V gives CDR1 SNHLY, CDR2 FYNNEI. The CDR3 extends over 15 amino acids.

Details on this clonotype: Sequence at one end of the junction differs from germline and may be a read error. V and J are TRBV7-3 and TRBJ2-6; TRBD1 agrees at 9 bases. CDR1 and CDR2 from the germline V gene are SGHTA and FQGTGA. The length of the CDR3 is 10 residues. The CDR3 region is CASSPTGTGF. The DNA of the CDR3 is TGTGCCAGCAGCCCCACCGGGACAGGGTTC.

This clonotype was counted many times. The V call is TRBV20-1, the J call TRBJ1-1; TRBD1 aligns across 7 bases. CDR1 and CDR2 (germline): DFQATT, SNEGSKA (reference sequence). The CDR3 is 14 amino acids. J lost 1 base, V lost 6 bases, and 8 bases had no gene match. The DNA for the CDR3 is TGCAGTGCCCCTCGGGCAGGGGGGAACACTGAAGCTTTCTTT. It translates to CSAPRAGGNTEAFF.

This clonotype came up many times. The chain joins TRBV7-9 to TRBJ1-5; D call uncertain. Germline V gene data show CDR1 as SEHNR and CDR2 as FQNEAQ (reference sequence). CDR3 length equals 16 residues. The V end was cut by 1 base, the J end by 2 bases, with 12 bases between. The CDR3 protein is CASSLGLQQGNQPQHF. The CDR3 nucleotides are TGTGCCAGCAGCTTAGGGCTGCAGCAAGGCAATCAGCCCCAGCATTTT.